This T cell receptor beta chain was captured by sequencing in a study of blood T cell repertoires in COVID-19. Whole-study context: COVID-19 samples collected from the United States, Italy and Spain covered acute and convalescent phases. T cells, B-cell-depleted T cells, or PBMCs provided the cDNA or gDNA that served as material.

This clone was detected a few times. Original handling: Reference gene primer amplification gave nucleated cell count estimates. Clones were sequenced by immunoSEQ multiplex PCR, and TCRdb holds only the in-frame ones, with some missing. That table furnishes V, J and clone size, whereas the DNA furnished D and trimming. The profile shows a few hundred thousand clones, about 89% of them singletons. Germline CDR1 is SEHNR and CDR2 is FQNEAQ (reference sequence). Trimming removed 4 bases from V and 5 bases from J; junction bases left unmatched: 5. The CDR3 is made up of 15 amino acids. V usage is TRBV7-9 and J usage is TRBJ2-1; TRBD2 matches 10 bases. Source material: peripheral blood. The sequence derives from a woman aged 40 to 50 who had recovered from COVID-19. DNA for the CDR3: TGTGCCAGCAGCTCTTTAGCGGGAGGTGACAATGAGCAGTTCTTC. This sequence encodes CASSSLAGGDNEQFF.